Listed below are T cell receptor beta chains from one sample, sequenced in a study of vaccination and CD4 T cells after COVID-19. TCRdb called the PCR reads again in MiXCR, with one record for every CDR3 protein. Here the sample spans some 3,900 distinct CDR3 sequences, around 50% being singletons. Their specific antigens are unknown. Sequencing input: CD4+ T cells from blood, cultured in vitro. The origin of the receptors is a human donor who had recovered from COVID-19. Each CDR3 is given with its conserved first and last residue. Each record gives: V gene, J gene, clone size, D gene, CDR3 DNA, CDR3 protein. A D gene is named only where the DNA matches it firmly. The listing skips clone size in some rows; elsewhere it reads once, few, many or a size class.

V gene: TRBV5-3; J gene: TRBJ2-1; clone size: .; D gene: TRBD1; CDR3 DNA: TGTGCCAGAAGCCCCTATCCGGGACAGGTCTACAATGAGCAGTTCTTC; CDR3 protein: CARSPYPGQVYNEQFF
V gene: TRBV7-9; J gene: TRBJ1-1; clone size: .; D gene: .; CDR3 DNA: TGTGCCAGCAGCTTAGAAGGTCGGAGCACTGAAGCTTTCTTT; CDR3 protein: CASSLEGRSTEAFF
V gene: TRBV7-9; J gene: TRBJ2-5; clone size: few; D gene: .; CDR3 DNA: TGTGCCAGCAGCTTAGCGGGGTGGGAGACCCAGTACTTC; CDR3 protein: CASSLAGWETQYF
V gene: TRBV5-4; J gene: TRBJ2-3; clone size: .; D gene: TRBD1; CDR3 DNA: TGTGCCAGCAGCTCCGGGACAGGGAGCACAGATACGCAGTATTTT; CDR3 protein: CASSSGTGSTDTQYF
V gene: TRBV2; J gene: TRBJ1-1; clone size: few; D gene: .; CDR3 DNA: TGTGCCAGCACCAAAGGTGGGAACACTGAAGCTTTCTTT; CDR3 protein: CASTKGGNTEAFF
V gene: TRBV2; J gene: TRBJ2-1; clone size: .; D gene: .; CDR3 DNA: TGTGCCAGCAGGGAAATGGGTTCACAAAACAATGAGCAGTTCTTC; CDR3 protein: CASREMGSQNNEQFF
V gene: TRBV7-6; J gene: TRBJ2-2; clone size: .; D gene: TRBD1; CDR3 DNA: TGTGCCAGCAGCGCATATTTGGGACAGGGGCCCGGGGAGCTGTTTTTT; CDR3 protein: CASSAYLGQGPGELFF
V gene: TRBV7-9; J gene: TRBJ1-2; clone size: .; D gene: .; CDR3 DNA: TGTGCCAGCAACGAGAGGGGGGGAGCTGGCTACACCTTC; CDR3 protein: CASNERGGAGYTF
V gene: TRBV6-2/TRBV6-3; J gene: TRBJ2-1; clone size: .; D gene: TRBD2; CDR3 DNA: TGTGCCAGCAGTTACGGGACTAGCGGGAGCTCCTACAATGAGCAGTTCTTC; CDR3 protein: CASSYGTSGSSYNEQFF
V gene: TRBV7-9; J gene: TRBJ2-3; clone size: .; D gene: .; CDR3 DNA: TGTGCCAGCAGCCCCGGCCGGGACATCACTAGCACAGATACGCAGTATTTT; CDR3 protein: CASSPGRDITSTDTQYF
V gene: TRBV2; J gene: TRBJ2-7; clone size: .; D gene: TRBD1; CDR3 DNA: TGTGCCAGCAGTGAAGGGGACAGGTATTACGAGCAGTACTTC; CDR3 protein: CASSEGDRYYEQYF
V gene: TRBV5-6; J gene: TRBJ2-7; clone size: .; D gene: TRBD2; CDR3 DNA: TGTGCCAGCACAGCCCCTAGCGGGAGCTCCTACGAGCAGTACTTC; CDR3 protein: CASTAPSGSSYEQYF
V gene: TRBV29-1; J gene: TRBJ1-4; clone size: medium-sized; D gene: .; CDR3 DNA: TGCAGCGTTGAAGATCCCATCTATGCCGGGGAAAAACTGTTTTTT; CDR3 protein: CSVEDPIYAGEKLFF
V gene: TRBV6-5; J gene: TRBJ2-1; clone size: .; D gene: TRBD2; CDR3 DNA: TGTGCCAGCAGATACCAGACTAGCGCCTCCTACAATGAGCAGTTCTTC; CDR3 protein: CASRYQTSASYNEQFF
V gene: TRBV20-1; J gene: TRBJ1-1; clone size: .; D gene: .; CDR3 DNA: TGCAGTGCTAGAGAGGGGATCGGCACTGAAGCTTTCTTT; CDR3 protein: CSAREGIGTEAFF
V gene: TRBV20-1; J gene: TRBJ1-2; clone size: .; D gene: .; CDR3 DNA: TGCAGTGCTAGAGATATGTCAGGGCTTGGCTACACCTTC; CDR3 protein: CSARDMSGLGYTF
V gene: TRBV2; J gene: TRBJ1-1; clone size: few; D gene: TRBD1; CDR3 DNA: TGTGCCGGAACAACAGGGGTCGCGGCTGAAGCTTTCTTT; CDR3 protein: CAGTTGVAAEAFF
V gene: TRBV7-9; J gene: TRBJ2-7; clone size: few; D gene: .; CDR3 DNA: TGTGCCAGCTCCCGAATGGGGCTTGGCCCCTACGAGCAGTACTTC; CDR3 protein: CASSRMGLGPYEQYF
V gene: TRBV15; J gene: TRBJ1-4; clone size: few; D gene: .; CDR3 DNA: TGTGCCACCAGCAGAGAGCTGGAGGGACCCTGGTTTTTT; CDR3 protein: CATSRELEGPWFF
V gene: TRBV12-5; J gene: TRBJ1-5; clone size: .; D gene: .; CDR3 DNA: TGTGCTAGTGGTGGGACCGGCCTGACTAGGAATCAGCCCCAGCATTTT; CDR3 protein: CASGGTGLTRNQPQHF
V gene: TRBV7-8; J gene: TRBJ2-7; clone size: .; D gene: .; CDR3 DNA: TGTGCCAGCAGCTCCCGGGACACCAACTCCTACGAGCAGTACTTC; CDR3 protein: CASSSRDTNSYEQYF
V gene: TRBV20-1; J gene: TRBJ2-2; clone size: .; D gene: TRBD2; CDR3 DNA: TGCAGTGTCTCTAGCGGGGGGGCTTGGGACACCGGGGAGCTGTTTTTT; CDR3 protein: CSVSSGGAWDTGELFF
V gene: TRBV2; J gene: TRBJ2-2; clone size: few; D gene: .; CDR3 DNA: TGTGCCAGCAGACGGGCACAGACCAACACCGGGGAGCTGTTTTTT; CDR3 protein: CASRRAQTNTGELFF
V gene: TRBV7-2; J gene: TRBJ1-1; clone size: .; D gene: .; CDR3 DNA: TGTGCCAGCAGCTTACTGGGGTCTGTCACTGAAGCTTTCTTT; CDR3 protein: CASSLLGSVTEAFF
V gene: TRBV20-1; J gene: TRBJ1-1; clone size: .; D gene: .; CDR3 DNA: TGCAGTGCCAGCCATAGAGGGGGGGCCCGTGAAGCTTTCTTT; CDR3 protein: CSASHRGGAREAFF
V gene: TRBV6-5; J gene: TRBJ1-4; clone size: once; D gene: .; CDR3 DNA: TGTGCCAGCAGTTACTCGATAGGCAGGGCAACTAATGAAAAACTGTTTTTT; CDR3 protein: CASSYSIGRATNEKLFF
V gene: TRBV7-8; J gene: TRBJ2-3; clone size: few; D gene: .; CDR3 DNA: TGTGCCAGCAGCTCTAGCAGGGGCGGAGATACGCAGTATTTT; CDR3 protein: CASSSSRGGDTQYF
V gene: TRBV6-1; J gene: TRBJ2-2; clone size: .; D gene: .; CDR3 DNA: TGTGCCAGCAGTGTTCAGGGCGGGAACACCGGGGAGCTGTTTTTT; CDR3 protein: CASSVQGGNTGELFF
V gene: TRBV11-3; J gene: TRBJ2-7; clone size: .; D gene: .; CDR3 DNA: TGTGCCAGCAGCCCAGGTGCGTTGAGCTCCTACGAGCAGTACTTC; CDR3 protein: CASSPGALSSYEQYF
V gene: TRBV19; J gene: TRBJ1-2; clone size: .; D gene: TRBD1; CDR3 DNA: TGTGCCAGTAGTACAAACAGGGGAAGTGGCTACACCTTC; CDR3 protein: CASSTNRGSGYTF
V gene: TRBV20-1; J gene: TRBJ1-2; clone size: few; D gene: TRBD1; CDR3 DNA: TGCAGCGCCGGGACAGGGCACTATGGCTACACCTTC; CDR3 protein: CSAGTGHYGYTF
V gene: TRBV12-3/TRBV12-4; J gene: TRBJ2-5; clone size: .; D gene: .; CDR3 DNA: TGTGCCAGCAGTTTAAGGGGTTCCCAAGAGACCCAGTACTTC; CDR3 protein: CASSLRGSQETQYF
V gene: TRBV5-1; J gene: TRBJ1-2; clone size: .; D gene: .; CDR3 DNA: TGCGCCAGCAGCTTCGCACAGAACTATGGCTACACCTTC; CDR3 protein: CASSFAQNYGYTF
V gene: TRBV6-2/TRBV6-3; J gene: TRBJ2-3; clone size: .; D gene: .; CDR3 DNA: TGTGCCAGCGGCCGCCGGGACCTCACAGATACGCAGTATTTT; CDR3 protein: CASGRRDLTDTQYF
V gene: TRBV7-9; J gene: TRBJ2-7; clone size: .; D gene: TRBD1; CDR3 DNA: TGTGCCAACAGCCGAGGAGACAGGGACTACGAGCAGTACTTC; CDR3 protein: CANSRGDRDYEQYF
V gene: TRBV7-2; J gene: TRBJ2-2; clone size: few; D gene: .; CDR3 DNA: TGTGCCAGCAGCTCAAGGGGGGACAGAGCTACCGGGGAGCTGTTTTTT; CDR3 protein: CASSSRGDRATGELFF
V gene: TRBV19; J gene: TRBJ1-2; clone size: .; D gene: TRBD1; CDR3 DNA: TGTGCCAGTAGTATCGCCCCATCGCGACAGGGCGGTATCAGTGGCTACACCTTC; CDR3 protein: CASSIAPSRQGGISGYTF
V gene: TRBV11-2; J gene: TRBJ1-5; clone size: few; D gene: .; CDR3 DNA: TGTGCCAGCAGCTTAGAATTCAGTCAGCCCCAGCATTTT; CDR3 protein: CASSLEFSQPQHF
V gene: TRBV24-1; J gene: TRBJ2-3; clone size: .; D gene: TRBD1; CDR3 DNA: TGTGCCACCAGTGATCCAACAGGGGCCTATACCACAGATACGCAGTATTTT; CDR3 protein: CATSDPTGAYTTDTQYF
V gene: TRBV19; J gene: TRBJ1-1; clone size: .; D gene: .; CDR3 DNA: TGTGCCAGTAGCGTACAGAGGAACACTGAAGCTTTCTTT; CDR3 protein: CASSVQRNTEAFF
V gene: TRBV7-2; J gene: TRBJ1-6; clone size: .; D gene: .; CDR3 DNA: TGTGCCAGCACCCAGGACAGATATAATTCACCCCTCCACTTT; CDR3 protein: CASTQDRYNSPLHF
V gene: TRBV20-1; J gene: TRBJ2-3; clone size: few; D gene: TRBD2; CDR3 DNA: TGCAGTGCTAGAGATGTCGCGGGGGGTCCAGATACGCAGTATTTT; CDR3 protein: CSARDVAGGPDTQYF
V gene: TRBV7-2; J gene: TRBJ2-2; clone size: few; D gene: TRBD1; CDR3 DNA: TGTGCCAGCAGCCCGGGGACAGGGGCTAACACCGGGGAGCTGTTTTTT; CDR3 protein: CASSPGTGANTGELFF
V gene: TRBV6-5; J gene: TRBJ1-3; clone size: .; D gene: TRBD1; CDR3 DNA: TGTGCCAGCAGTTACTCGGACAGGTCTGGAAACACCATATATTTT; CDR3 protein: CASSYSDRSGNTIYF
V gene: TRBV15; J gene: TRBJ1-2; clone size: .; D gene: .; CDR3 DNA: TGTGCCACCAGCAGAGATGGGGGGTATGACTATGGCTACACCTTC; CDR3 protein: CATSRDGGYDYGYTF
V gene: TRBV24-1; J gene: TRBJ2-1; clone size: .; D gene: .; CDR3 DNA: TGTGCCACCAGTGGTTTTACCCCCCGTGGAGGAGCCGATGAGCAGTTCTTC; CDR3 protein: CATSGFTPRGGADEQFF
V gene: TRBV7-9; J gene: TRBJ2-7; clone size: few; D gene: TRBD1; CDR3 DNA: TGTGCCAGCAGCCTAGACAGGGCGGCAACCTACGAGCAGTACTTC; CDR3 protein: CASSLDRAATYEQYF
V gene: TRBV6-1; J gene: TRBJ1-2; clone size: .; D gene: TRBD1; CDR3 DNA: TGTGCCAGCAGTGCCAGACAGGGTGGCTACACCTTC; CDR3 protein: CASSARQGGYTF
V gene: TRBV12-3/TRBV12-4; J gene: TRBJ1-2; clone size: few; D gene: TRBD1; CDR3 DNA: TGTGCCAGCAGCTCCCCGGGACAGGGTTACTATGGCTACACCTTC; CDR3 protein: CASSSPGQGYYGYTF
V gene: TRBV24-1; J gene: TRBJ1-3; clone size: few; D gene: .; CDR3 DNA: TGTGCCACCAGTGCTCCCGAGGATGGTGGAAACACCATATATTTT; CDR3 protein: CATSAPEDGGNTIYF